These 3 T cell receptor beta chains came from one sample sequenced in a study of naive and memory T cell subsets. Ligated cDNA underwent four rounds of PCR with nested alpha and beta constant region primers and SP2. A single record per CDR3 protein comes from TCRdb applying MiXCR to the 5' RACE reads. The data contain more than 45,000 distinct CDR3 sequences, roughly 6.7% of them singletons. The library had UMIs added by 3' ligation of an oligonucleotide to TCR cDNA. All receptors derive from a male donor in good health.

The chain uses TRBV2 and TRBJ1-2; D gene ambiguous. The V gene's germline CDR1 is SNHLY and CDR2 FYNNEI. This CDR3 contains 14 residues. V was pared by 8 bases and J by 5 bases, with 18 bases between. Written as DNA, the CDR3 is TGTGCCAGCGACCCGCCAGACCTTAATTATGGCTACACCTTC. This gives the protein CASDPPDLNYGYTF.

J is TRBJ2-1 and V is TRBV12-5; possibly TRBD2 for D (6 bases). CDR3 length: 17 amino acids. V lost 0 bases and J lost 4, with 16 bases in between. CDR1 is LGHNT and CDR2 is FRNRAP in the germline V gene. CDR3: CASGLVLAGTFYNEQFF. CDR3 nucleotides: TGTGCTAGTGGTTTGGTATTGGCGGGAACCTTTTACAATGAGCAGTTCTTC. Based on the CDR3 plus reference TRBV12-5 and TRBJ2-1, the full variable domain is DARVTQTPRHKVTEMGQEVTMRCQPILGHNTVFWYRQTMMQGLELLAYFRNRAPLDDSGMPKDRFSAEMPDATLATLKIQPSEPRDSAVYFCASGLVLAGTFYNEQFFGPGTRLTVL.

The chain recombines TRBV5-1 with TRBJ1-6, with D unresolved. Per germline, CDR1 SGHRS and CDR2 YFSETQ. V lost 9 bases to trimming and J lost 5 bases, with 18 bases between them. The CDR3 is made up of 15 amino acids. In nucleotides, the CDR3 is TGCGCCACTAGGACCGTCGCGGAGGATAATTCACCCCTCCACTTT. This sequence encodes CATRTVAEDNSPLHF.